This note documents a single TCR beta chain sequence. Original processing methods: Reference gene primer amplification in the assay estimated nucleated cell counts. Sequenced by immunoSEQ multiplex PCR; TCRdb stores in-frame clones only, minus some. That table gives V, J and clone size, and the DNA gave D and trimming. The sample consists of roughly 290,000 clones, 80% to 95% of them appearing once. This record comes from a study of blood T cell repertoires in COVID-19. This CDR3 is built from 12 residues. Trimming took 9 bases from V and 0 from J, leaving 6 bases between them. Germline CDR1 ENHRY, CDR2 SYGVKD.

The chain has TRBV10-3 and TRBJ2-1; maybe TRBD1 (5 bases). The sequence derives from a woman between 25 and 40 years old with COVID-19, enrolled during active disease. The specimen sequenced was peripheral blood. The CDR3 coding sequence is TGTGCCATTCAGGGCTCCTACAATGAGCAGTTCTTC. Its translation: CAIQGSYNEQFF.